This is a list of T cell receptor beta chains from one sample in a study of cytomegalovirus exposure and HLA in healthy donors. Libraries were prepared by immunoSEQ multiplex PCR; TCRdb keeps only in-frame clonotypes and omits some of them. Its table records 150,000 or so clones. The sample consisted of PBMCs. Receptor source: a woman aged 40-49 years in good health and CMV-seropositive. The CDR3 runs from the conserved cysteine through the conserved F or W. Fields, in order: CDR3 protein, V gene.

CASSPGQGVDEQYF	TRBV7-3
CASSLGGGRTDTQYF	TRBV27
CAWSKGSTDTQYF	TRBV30
CASSSSGVGNEKLFF	TRBV7-9
CASSLSRTGGFYGYTF	TRBV27
CSVGLSGANVLTF	TRBV29-1
CASTPTGANTEAFF	TRBV27
CASSAGTDYEQYF	TRBV9
CASSPGQQETQYF	TRBV5-1
CASSSTGFTDTQYF	TRBV7-8
CASSVLAGDSYEQYF	TRBV9
CASSQDLLAGEVAEQFF	TRBV4-1
CASNTGGNGYTF	TRBV9
CASSFPTGESYGYTF	TRBV5-4
CASTYPTGEFGTDTQYF	TRBV10-1
CASSLTGRGHEQYF	TRBV7-3
CATSRDPGQFFLGAKNIQYF	TRBV15
CASSSGLVKFF	TRBV28
CASSPGTGYSNQPQHF	TRBV18
CASSAQGQITYGYTF	TRBV2
CASSLREAGWGTEAFF	TRBV28
CASSPTVSGANVLTF	TRBV14
CASSVGDSIMNTEAFF	TRBV9
CAISALYGEQYF	TRBV10-3
CASSYSGGTGRGYTF	TRBV6-5
CASSTGLAGGPSGELFF	TRBV9
CASSLVYRGIRQTRSYNEQFF	TRBV5-1
CASSTQGLLTMNTEAFF	TRBV19
CASSLGDRTYEQYF	TRBV7-2
CASSYGSYRDYHIYEQYF	TRBV5-4
CASSSGNSLTGELFF	TRBV5-4
CASSLSGTSVTQYF	TRBV6-5
CASSQEGTAGIGTDTQYF	TRBV4-1
CASSFGGRSNQPQHF	TRBV19
CATGVVYEQFF	TRBV19
CATEGQPIAEAFF	TRBV19
CASSYSGTSSYEQYF	TRBV2
CASSWSVVGDYEQYF	TRBV6-5
CASSATPGYEKLFF	TRBV9
CAISESSQVDEQFF	TRBV10-3
CAWRAGTSGRSKYEQFF	TRBV30
CASRDRVSTGELFF	TRBV27
CASSPGTGGAAGSYNEQFF	TRBV7-8
CASTPMFRDSYNEQFF	TRBV7-9
CASSQELAGPYEQYF	TRBV5-1
CASSLIGVDTDTQYF	TRBV7-3
CASSPRDRVNEQYF	TRBV5-6
CASSPIKIDSFPGELFF	TRBV4-1
CASSGELAGYNEQFF	TRBV2
CASTQDRVTEAFF	TRBV19
CASSGQGTGDYGYTF	TRBV2
CASSLRAGPREKLFF	TRBV7-3
CASSPRTSGSQETQYF	TRBV27
CAISDKTGYYEQYF	TRBV10-3